These 14 T cell receptor beta chains came from one sample sequenced in a study of PD-L1 blockade in urothelial cancer. Time point noted: peripheral blood 6 weeks after treatment start. Generated by immunoSEQ multiplex PCR, the TCRdb table keeps only in-frame clones and is missing some. The sample consists of some 41,000 clones, about 85% of them appearing once. The specimen was PBMCs, collected around atezolizumab (anti-PD-L1) treatment. The receptor set was obtained from a man between 65 and 85 years old with urothelial cancer.

This clone was picked up one time. This chain joins TRBV7-2 and TRBJ2-2, with D possibly being TRBD2 (6 bases). The V and J ends lost 5 bases and 5 bases respectively, with 12 bases between them. The germline V gene has CDR1 SGHTA and CDR2 FQGNSA. This CDR3 region has 14 residues. Here the CDR3 DNA reads TGTGCCAGCAGCAGAGCGAGCGGGACCGGGGAGCTGTTTTTT. It codes for CASSRASGTGELFF. Complete variable domain (other parts from reference TRBV7-2 and TRBJ2-2): GAGVSQSPSNKVTEKGKDVELRCDPISGHTALYWYRQSLGQGLEFLIYFQGNSAPDKSGLPSDRFSAERTGGSVSTLTIQRTQQEDSAVYLCASSRASGTGELFFGEGSRLTVL.

The genes are TRBV30 and TRBJ1-2, with no clear D. Germline loops: CDR1 GTSNPN, CDR2 SVGIG (reference sequence). The CDR3 extends over 11 amino acids. V was cut by 4 bases and J by 7 bases, with 10 bases left in between. The CDR3 spells CAWMRVFGYTF. The CDR3 DNA reads as TGTGCCTGGATGAGAGTGTTTGGCTACACCTTC.

The rearrangement uses TRBV6-6 and TRBJ2-3; 9 nucleotides align to TRBD2. The J segment lost 1 base and the V segment lost 6 bases, leaving 8 bases of the junction unmatched. From germline, CDR1 is MNHNY and CDR2 SVGAGI (reference sequence). The CDR3 extends over 16 amino acids. The CDR3 coding sequence is TGTGCCAGCAGCCTAGCGGGGAGAGGAGGCACAGATACGCAGTATTTT. It is translated as CASSLAGRGGTDTQYF.

This rearrangement joins TRBV11-3 to TRBJ2-7, with D unresolved. Trimming took off 3 bases at V and 0 bases at J, with 15 bases between the two ends. Germline CDR1 SGHNT, CDR2 YENEEA. This CDR3 has 16 amino acids. CDR3 DNA sequence: TGTGCCAGCAGCTTTGAAATTGCGGTACCCTCCTACGAGCAGTACTTC. Protein product: CASSFEIAVPSYEQYF.

The chain has TRBV18 and TRBJ2-1, with 10 bases that match TRBD2. Germline assignment: CDR1 KGHSH and CDR2 LQKENI. V lost 1 base to trimming and J lost 8 bases; unmatched junction nucleotides: 5. The CDR3 extends over 15 amino acids. CDR3 residues: CASSPLTSGEDEQFF. CDR3 nucleotides: TGTGCCAGCTCACCACTAACTAGCGGGGAGGATGAGCAGTTCTTC.

The chain couples TRBV7-6 to TRBJ2-7; tentatively, D is TRBD1 (5 bases). V was clipped by 2 bases and J by 7 bases, with 12 bases between them. This CDR3 is built from 13 residues. Per germline, CDR1 SGHVS and CDR2 FNYEAQ. CDR3 region: CASSLRQGVEQYF. The CDR3 DNA reads TGTGCCAGCAGCTTACGGCAGGGTGTAGAGCAGTACTTC.

This clone appeared a few times. The chain joins TRBV2 to TRBJ1-2; TRBD1 aligns across 9 bases. Germline assignment: CDR1 SNHLY and CDR2 FYNNEI. There are 14 residues in the CDR3. With V trimmed by 4 bases and J by 4 bases, 4 bases remained unmatched. This chain's CDR3 is CASSVVGQGYGYTF. In DNA form, the CDR3 reads TGTGCCAGCAGTGTAGTGGGACAGGGCTATGGCTACACCTTC.

In this sample, this clone turned up once. The chain has TRBV7-9 and TRBJ2-7; TRBD2 might be the D (5 bases). The CDR3 contains 15 residues. Per the germline V gene, CDR1 is SEHNR and CDR2 is FQNEAQ (reference sequence). V shed 1 base and J shed 2 bases, with 12 bases lying between them. The DNA for the CDR3 is TGTGCCAGCAGCTTAGGGACTCCGGGTGCCTACGAGCAGTACTTC. Its protein product is CASSLGTPGAYEQYF.

The V and J genes are TRBV2 and TRBJ2-5; a weak D match, TRBD2 (6 bases). The ends were cut back, 4 bases at V and 5 bases at J, with 11 bases in the middle. The CDR3 extends over 13 amino acids. Germline V gene data show CDR1 as SNHLY and CDR2 as FYNNEI. CDR3: CASSVEGMETQYF. The CDR3 nucleotides are TGTGCCAGCAGTGTGGAGGGCATGGAGACCCAGTACTTC.

The chain has TRBV18 and TRBJ1-4; D is unresolved. CDR3 length equals 15 residues. Germline V gene data show CDR1 as KGHSH and CDR2 as LQKENI. Trimming cost V 6 bases and J 3 bases, with 14 bases left between them. The CDR3 reads CASSLRRAANEKLFF. The DNA for the CDR3 is TGTGCCAGCTCTCTACGGAGGGCGGCTAATGAAAAACTGTTTTTT.

The CDR3 nucleotides are TGTGCCAGCAGCTTGAGCCCCCTACTAGCAGGGCGAGACAATGAGCAGTTCTTC. Its protein is CASSLSPLLAGRDNEQFF. The chain joins TRBV5-5 to TRBJ2-1, with a tentative D call TRBD2 (6 bases). Germline CDR1 is SGHKS and CDR2 is YYEKEE (reference sequence). The CDR3 consists of 18 residues. Trimming cost V 1 base and J 5 bases, with 22 bases left between them.

The chain recombines TRBV15 with TRBJ1-1; D possibly corresponds to TRBD1 (6 bases). The CDR3 totals 15 residues. V lost 0 bases and J 4 bases, leaving 12 bases between the germline ends. Per germline, CDR1 LNHNV and CDR2 YYDKDF (reference sequence). The CDR3 sequence: CATSRDPPGATEAFF. CDR3 coding DNA: TGTGCCACCAGCAGAGATCCCCCAGGGGCCACTGAAGCTTTCTTT.

The chain is built from TRBV19 and TRBJ1-5; TRBD1 is a possible D gene (5 bases). V was cut by 5 bases and J by 0 bases, with 14 bases left in between. The CDR3 has 16 amino acids. From germline, CDR1 is LNHDA and CDR2 SQIVND (reference sequence). The CDR3 protein is CASSHYLTDSNQPQHF. The CDR3 DNA is TGTGCCAGTAGTCATTACTTGACAGATAGCAATCAGCCCCAGCATTTT.

This clone was seen more than once but under ten times. V usage is TRBV12-5 and J usage is TRBJ1-5, with unresolved D. This CDR3 region has 14 residues. Trimming shortened V by 0 bases and J by 11 bases, and 14 bases separated the two germline ends. In germline, CDR1 is LGHNT, CDR2 FRNRAP. CDR3 in amino acids: CASGLVASPGAQHF. The CDR3 DNA is TGTGCTAGTGGTTTGGTAGCCAGCCCCGGAGCCCAGCATTTT.